Sequencing of this T cell receptor beta chain was carried out in a study of blood T cell repertoires in COVID-19. The protocol was immunoSEQ multiplex PCR, while the TCRdb copy is restricted to in-frame clones and leaves out a portion. The data contain 380,000 or so clones, about 89% of them singletons. Germline loops: CDR1 LNHDA, CDR2 SQIVND (reference sequence). CDR3 length: 16 amino acids. Trimming took off 5 bases at V and 3 bases at J, with 17 bases between the two ends. The recovered donors of Cohort 3 showed two negative PCRs, clearance, or symptom resolution. Sequenced input: PBMCs or T cells enriched from blood (not recorded which). This TCR came from a young man who had recovered from COVID-19. J is TRBJ1-5 and V is TRBV19; D possibly corresponds to TRBD1 (6 bases). The CDR3 DNA follows: TGTGCCAGTAGTCCCCGGGACAAAGGGGACAATCAGCCCCAGCATTTT. Protein product: CASSPRDKGDNQPQHF.